A selection of T cell receptor beta chains follows, all from one sample in a study of cytomegalovirus exposure and HLA in healthy donors. Libraries were prepared by immunoSEQ multiplex PCR; TCRdb keeps only in-frame clonotypes and omits some of them. The table records 190,000 or so clones, over 80% of them present only once. Source material: PBMCs. These receptors were taken from a woman aged 45-59 years in good health and CMV-seropositive. The CDR3 runs from the conserved cysteine through the conserved F or W. A D gene is named only where the DNA matches it firmly. Only part of the rows carry a size: once, few, many, or a class if the clone is expanded.

size	D	V	J	DNA	CDR3
-	-	TRBV7-9	TRBJ1-5	TGTGCCAGCAGCGGCGACAGTTCCAATCAGCCCCAGCATTTT	CASSGDSSNQPQHF
-	-	TRBV5-5	TRBJ2-7	TGTGCCAGCAGCTTGTCGGAGAGGGCCTACGAGCAGTACTTC	CASSLSERAYEQYF
-	TRBD1	TRBV29-1	TRBJ1-1	TGCAGCGTTGGGACAGGGAACACTGAAGCTTTCTTT	CSVGTGNTEAFF
-	-	TRBV6-6	TRBJ1-1	TGTGCCAGCAGAAGCGGTGGTGGGAACACTGAAGCTTTCTTT	CASRSGGGNTEAFF
-	-	TRBV7-9	TRBJ1-2	TGTGCCAGCAGCTCTCTAGGGGACTATGGCTACACCTTC	CASSSLGDYGYTF
-	TRBD1	TRBV5-1	TRBJ1-1	TGCGCCAGCAGACCGACAACAGGGGTGAACACTGAAGCTTTCTTT	CASRPTTGVNTEAFF
-	-	TRBV5-4	TRBJ1-1	TGTGCCAGCAGCTTATCAATAGACAGGATGAACACTGAAGCTTTCTTT	CASSLSIDRMNTEAFF
once	-	TRBV7-8	TRBJ1-1	TGTGCCAGCAGCTCGGAGGCATATAGCACTGAAGCTTTCTTT	CASSSEAYSTEAFF
-	-	TRBV7-9	TRBJ1-4	TGTGCCAGCAGCTACCCTCCCAGGGGAGAAGAAAAACTGTTTTTT	CASSYPPRGEEKLFF
-	TRBD1	TRBV19	TRBJ2-1	TGTGCCAGTAGTTTGGAGGACAGGCCCTACAATGAGCAGTTCTTC	CASSLEDRPYNEQFF
-	-	TRBV5-4	TRBJ2-1	TGTGCCAGCAGCAAAAAGTCGGTAGGGGGAAAATACAATGAGCAGTTCTTC	CASSKKSVGGKYNEQFF
few	-	TRBV7-9	TRBJ1-4	TGTGCCAGCAGCCCAGGGTCAACTAATGAAAAACTGTTTTTT	CASSPGSTNEKLFF
-	TRBD1	TRBV4-1	TRBJ1-1	TGCGCCAGCAGCCAAGAGCCTCATACAGGGGGCGGACCGGCTTTCTTT	CASSQEPHTGGGPAFF
-	-	TRBV28	TRBJ1-4	TGTGCCAGCACTTCAGGAACCGGTAATGAAAAACTGTTTTTT	CASTSGTGNEKLFF
-	TRBD1	TRBV11-2	TRBJ1-4	TGTGCCAGCAGCTGGGGACAGACTTATAATGAAAAACTGTTTTTT	CASSWGQTYNEKLFF
-	-	TRBV7-6	TRBJ2-3	TGTGCCAGCAGCACTACACAGGGTTTAGATACGCAGTATTTT	CASSTTQGLDTQYF
-	-	TRBV7-9	TRBJ2-7	TGTGCCAGCAGCGGCGGGCTCCTGGCTTCCTACGAGCAGTACTTC	CASSGGLLASYEQYF
few	-	TRBV5-1	TRBJ1-1	TGCGCCAGTGGGTCAGGGGCGAACACTGAAGCTTTCTTT	CASGSGANTEAFF
-	-	TRBV11-2	TRBJ2-7	TGTGCCAGCAGCGGATGGGCGTCCTACGAGCAGTACTTC	CASSGWASYEQYF
once	TRBD1	TRBV7-6	TRBJ1-2	TGTGCCAGCAGCCCTCCCGACAGGGACTATGGCTACACCTTC	CASSPPDRDYGYTF
-	-	TRBV6-5	TRBJ1-2	TGTGCCAGCAGGGCCGCGGGACGGGACTATGGCTACACCTTC	CASRAAGRDYGYTF
-	-	TRBV7-9	TRBJ1-2	TGTGCCAGCAGCTTAGCGGGTGGGGAGAGGCGGGACTTTTATGGCTACACCTTC	CASSLAGGERRDFYGYTF
once	TRBD2	TRBV5-4	TRBJ2-1	TGTGCCAGCAGCTTCGTTTCTTGGCGGGGGTTCAATGAGCAGTTCTTC	CASSFVSWRGFNEQFF
-	TRBD1	TRBV19	TRBJ1-1	TGTGCCAGTAGTCTACGGACAGGACCGAACACTGAAGCTTTCTTT	CASSLRTGPNTEAFF
-	-	TRBV19	TRBJ1-5	TGTGCCAGTAGTATCGAGGACAGTAGTGCTGACTACAATCAGCCCCAGCATTTT	CASSIEDSSADYNQPQHF
-	TRBD1	TRBV4-1	TRBJ2-7	TGCGCCAGCAGCCAGGTCGTGGCAGGGGGCGACGAGCAGTACTTC	CASSQVVAGGDEQYF
-	-	TRBV5-1	TRBJ1-3	TGCGCCAGCAGCCGAGCCTCCTCTGGAAACACCATATATTTT	CASSRASSGNTIYF
-	-	TRBV30	TRBJ2-5	TGTGCCTGGAGCTCGGTTTCGCAGACCCAGTACTTC	CAWSSVSQTQYF
-	-	TRBV20-1	TRBJ1-2	TGCAGTGCTAGAGACCTCTATGGCTACACCTTC	CSARDLYGYTF
-	-	TRBV5-4	TRBJ1-6	TGTGCCAGCAGCCCGGACAGTAATTCACCCCTCCACTTT	CASSPDSNSPLHF
once	-	TRBV7-2	TRBJ1-1	TGTGCCAGCAGCCTCCCGTTTAGGGGAATGCCTGAAGCTTTCTTT	CASSLPFRGMPEAFF
few	-	TRBV2	TRBJ1-1	TGTGCCAGCACCGGTTACACTGAAGCTTTCTTT	CASTGYTEAFF
-	-	TRBV9	TRBJ1-6	TGTGCCAGCAGGGCGGGGACCTATAATTCACCCCTCCACTTT	CASRAGTYNSPLHF
-	TRBD1	TRBV6-5	TRBJ1-5	TGTGCCAGCAGTGCCGGGACAGGGCGCAATCAGCCCCAGCATTTT	CASSAGTGRNQPQHF
-	TRBD1	TRBV7-9	TRBJ1-1	TGTGCCAGCAGCCCCGGACAGGCCACTGAAGCTTTCTTT	CASSPGQATEAFF
once	TRBD1	TRBV6-4	TRBJ1-6	TGTGCCAGCAGAGTTAGAGGACAGGTGGCATTCGGATCACCCCTCCACTTT	CASRVRGQVAFGSPLHF
-	TRBD1	TRBV28	TRBJ1-4	TGTGCCAGCAGTTTACCCCACAGGGGTGAAAAACTGTTTTTT	CASSLPHRGEKLFF
few	-	TRBV5-6	TRBJ1-1	TGTGCCAGCGGAGCTGGGACACCTACCCCAGCTTTCTTT	CASGAGTPTPAFF
-	-	TRBV7-8	TRBJ1-6	TGTGCCAGCAGCCCTCAGACCAGGTTACGCTCACCCCTCCACTTT	CASSPQTRLRSPLHF
-	TRBD1	TRBV6-5	TRBJ2-7	TGTGCCAGCAGGATGGGACAGGGGCCCTACGAGCAGTACTTC	CASRMGQGPYEQYF
-	-	TRBV6-5	TRBJ2-2	TGTGCCAGCAGTTATGGGCCCGGTGAAAGCGGGGAGCTGTTTTTT	CASSYGPGESGELFF